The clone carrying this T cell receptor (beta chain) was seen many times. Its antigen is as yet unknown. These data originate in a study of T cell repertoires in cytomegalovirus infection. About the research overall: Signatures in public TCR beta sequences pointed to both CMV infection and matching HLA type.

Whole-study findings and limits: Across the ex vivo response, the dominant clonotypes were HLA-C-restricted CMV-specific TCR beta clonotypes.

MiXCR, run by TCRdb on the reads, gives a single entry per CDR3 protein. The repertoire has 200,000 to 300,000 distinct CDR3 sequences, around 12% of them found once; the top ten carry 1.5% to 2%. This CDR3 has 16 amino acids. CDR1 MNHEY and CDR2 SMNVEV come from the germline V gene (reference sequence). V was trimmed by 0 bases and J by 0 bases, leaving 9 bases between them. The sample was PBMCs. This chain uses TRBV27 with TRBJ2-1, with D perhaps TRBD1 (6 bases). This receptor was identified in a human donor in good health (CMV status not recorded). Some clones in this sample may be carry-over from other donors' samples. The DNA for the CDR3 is TGTGCCAGCAGTTTATCGGCAGGGGACTCCTACAATGAGCAGTTCTTC. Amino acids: CASSLSAGDSYNEQFF.